The entry below gives a single TCR beta chain sequence along with its context. Responders that carried the CFSE label, around 200,000 of them, were plated with around 200,000 irradiated, violet-dye-labeled stimulator cells. Libraries were prepared by immunoSEQ multiplex PCR; TCRdb keeps only in-frame clonotypes and omits some of them. Altogether about 23,000 clones are present, about 41% being singletons, with the ten largest covering over 1.1%. Germline CDR1 is ENHRY and CDR2 is SYGVKD. V trimming: 0 bases; J trimming: 4 bases; junction bases outside the gene matches: 9. CDR3 length equals 17 residues. This sample is drawn from a study of graft-versus-host responses after intestinal transplantation. Overall study: Recipients obtained multivisceral, liver-intestinal, or isolated intestinal transplants. After anti-thymocyte globulin induction, recipients took tacrolimus and steroids for about 3 years. Findings and caveats of the study: In patients with graft-donor T cell macrochimerism, allograft graft-versus-host to host-versus-graft clonal ratios were high. Peak circulating GvH clone levels were associated with early post-transplant HvG declines.

This chain connects TRBV10-3 to TRBJ2-1; 7 nucleotides line up with TRBD2. The receptor was isolated from a human patient who was an organ donor for intestinal transplantation. The specimen was alloreactive CD8+ T cells from a mixed lymphocyte reaction culture, collected before transplantation. The sample's subset: CFSE-low proliferating T cells sorted from roughly 6-day pre-transplant mixed lymphocyte reaction (GvH or HvG direction). CDR3 sequence (DNA): TGTGCCATCAGTGAGTCCCTAGCGGAGGACCTATACAATGAGCAGTTCTTC. It yields the protein CAISESLAEDLYNEQFF.